Presented here are 30 T cell receptor beta chains from one specimen sequenced in a study of shared clonotypes between healthy human individuals. Only in-frame clones appear in the TCRdb table, and some are missing; sequencing was by immunoSEQ multiplex PCR. The table shows over 2,000,000 clones, with around 93% occurring only once. Naive CD8 cells lacked CD45RO and underwent positive selection for CCR7, leaving out terminally differentiated effector memory CD45RA+ cells. What was sequenced was naive CD8+ T cells from PBMCs. The source of these receptors is a man between 18 and 29 years old in good health. Some clones in this sample may be carry-over from other donors' samples.

The gene calls are TRBV7-9 and TRBJ2-5; 7 nucleotides line up with TRBD2. V lost 4 bases and J lost 5; bases outside the gene matches: 4. Germline CDR1 is SEHNR and CDR2 is FQNEAQ (reference sequence). This CDR3 contains 13 residues. The CDR3 coding sequence is TGTGCCAGCAGCTCCGGGAGGTGGGAGACCCAGTACTTC. It codes for CASSSGRWETQYF.

V usage is TRBV5-8 and J usage is TRBJ2-5; TRBD1 is a possible D gene (5 bases). CDR3 length: 13 residues. Trimming cost V 2 bases and J 5 bases, with 10 bases left between them. The germline V gene encodes CDR1 SGHTS and CDR2 YDEGEE. CDR3 region: CASSFRESETQYF. The CDR3 DNA sequence: TGTGCCAGCAGCTTCAGGGAATCGGAGACCCAGTACTTC.

V and J are TRBV6-1 and TRBJ2-7; 11 bases are a match to TRBD1. The CDR3 contains 15 residues. Germline CDR1 is MNHNS and CDR2 is SASEGT. With V trimmed by 3 bases and J by 2 bases, 3 bases remained unmatched. This CDR3 reads CASSDPGQGAYEQYF. The CDR3 DNA reads TGTGCCAGCAGTGACCCGGGACAGGGGGCCTACGAGCAGTACTTC.

This sequence joins TRBV2 and TRBJ2-2; 12 bases are a match to TRBD2. V shed 11 bases, J shed 5 bases, and the junction held 9 bases outside the gene matches. The CDR3 has 15 residues. The V gene's germline CDR1 is SNHLY and CDR2 FYNNEI. This chain's CDR3 is CAGLLAGGFTGELFF. CDR3 bases: TGTGCCGGACTTCTAGCGGGAGGGTTTACCGGGGAGCTGTTTTTT.

The chain employs TRBV11-2 and TRBJ1-1; 7 nucleotides agree with TRBD1. Germline assignment: CDR1 SGHAT and CDR2 FQNNGV. The CDR3 is 17 amino acids. Losses at the gene ends were 5 bases for V and 4 bases for J; bases not matched to a gene: 16. CDR3 DNA: TGTGCCAGCAGCATACCAAGGAAGGGGGCCGGGGGCACTGAAGCTTTCTTT. It yields the protein CASSIPRKGAGGTEAFF.

As DNA, the CDR3 is TGTGCCAGCAGCGCCCCGACCGGGACTAGATACACCGGGGAGCTGTTTTTT. As protein: CASSAPTGTRYTGELFF. This chain uses TRBV7-2 with TRBJ2-2, with TRBD2 identical over 8 bases. J was trimmed by 3 bases and V by 5 bases; bases with no gene match: 11. The CDR3 length is 17 residues. Per germline, CDR1 SGHTA and CDR2 FQGNSA.

V usage is TRBV27 and J usage is TRBJ2-1; 10 nucleotides match TRBD2. The germline V gene has CDR1 MNHEY and CDR2 SMNVEV (reference sequence). Trimming cost V 5 bases and J 7 bases; bases outside gene matches: 20. The CDR3 consists of 19 residues. In DNA form, the CDR3 reads TGTGCCAGCAGTATGACGAAGACCGGGACTAGCGCCCTAGGGAATGAGCAGTTCTTC. It encodes CASSMTKTGTSALGNEQFF.

This clone was found once. The chain carries TRBV5-1 and TRBJ2-1; 12 bases line up with TRBD2. The germline CDR1 and CDR2 sequences are SGHRS and YFSETQ. The V and J ends lost 3 bases and 8 bases, in that order; junction bases with no gene match: 9. The CDR3 totals 16 residues. CDR3 DNA sequence: TGCGCCAGCAGCTCCCAGACTAGCGGGAGAGCGGATGAGCAGTTCTTC. This translates into CASSSQTSGRADEQFF.

V is TRBV6-6 and J is TRBJ2-7; D remains unclear. V lost 9 bases and J 6 bases, leaving 24 bases between the germline ends. Germline V gives CDR1 MNHNY, CDR2 SVGAGI (reference sequence). The CDR3 is made up of 15 amino acids. CDR3 in amino acids: CASRPLLGPGREQYF. CDR3 bases: TGTGCCAGTCGACCGCTTTTGGGTCCGGGTCGCGAGCAGTACTTC.

The chain links TRBV7-9 to TRBJ1-1, with 7 bases matching TRBD1. This CDR3 is 13 amino acids long. The trim removed 8 bases at V and 2 bases at J, leaving 5 bases unmatched. Germline-derived CDR1 and CDR2 are SEHNR and FQNEAQ (reference sequence). The chain's CDR3 is CASHSGGNTEAFF. DNA for the CDR3: TGTGCCAGCCACTCAGGGGGAAACACTGAAGCTTTCTTT.

The chain joins TRBV7-9 to TRBJ2-4; D unresolved. Trimming left V 1 base short and J 4 bases short, with 2 bases between. Germline CDR1 reads SEHNR; CDR2 reads FQNEAQ (reference sequence). The CDR3 contains 12 residues. The CDR3 loop reads CASSLGKNIQYF. The CDR3 nucleotides read TGTGCCAGCAGCTTAGGGAAAAACATTCAGTACTTC.

In nucleotides, the CDR3 is TGCAGTGCTAGTCGGGGGGAATACACCTTC. Amino acids: CSASRGEYTF. This chain uses TRBV20-1 with TRBJ1-2; D might be TRBD1 (5 bases). Germline V gene data show CDR1 as DFQATT and CDR2 as SNEGSKA (reference sequence). Trimming took 3 bases from V and 11 from J, leaving 10 bases between them. The CDR3 spans 10 residues.

The V gene is TRBV7-9, the J gene TRBJ2-1, with D unresolved. The CDR3 is made up of 14 amino acids. Germline V gene data show CDR1 as SEHNR and CDR2 as FQNEAQ (reference sequence). V lost 4 bases to trimming and J lost 6 bases, with 13 bases between them. The CDR3 DNA reads as TGTGCCAGCAGCTCCCAGACCCATTCCAATGAGCAGTTCTTC. Residues: CASSSQTHSNEQFF.

The chain couples TRBV27 to TRBJ2-7, with D perhaps matching TRBD2 (7 bases). CDR3 size: 16 residues. Deletions cut 4 bases from V and 4 bases from J, with 20 bases between. CDR1 is MNHEY and CDR2 is SMNVEV in the germline V gene (reference sequence). DNA of the CDR3: TGTGCCAGCAGTTGGTCGCGGGGGCGCAAAACTTACGAGCAGTACTTC. It yields the protein CASSWSRGRKTYEQYF.

The rearrangement joins TRBV9 to TRBJ2-3; TRBD2 matches at 8 bases. CDR1 is SGDLS and CDR2 is YYNGEE in the germline V gene. V was clipped by 4 bases and J by 2 bases; unmatched bases: 9. CDR3 size: 16 residues. CDR3 protein: CASSPWLAGTTDTQYF. The CDR3 nucleotides are TGTGCCAGCAGCCCATGGCTAGCGGGCACCACAGATACGCAGTATTTT. Combining the CDR3 with reference TRBV9 and TRBJ2-3 gives the whole variable domain DSGVTQTPKHLITATGQRVTLRCSPRSGDLSVYWYQQSLDQGLQFLIQYYNGEERAKGNILERFSAQQFPDLHSELNLSSLELGDSALYFCASSPWLAGTTDTQYFGPGTRLTVL.

J is TRBJ2-1 and V is TRBV6-5; the match to TRBD2 covers 7 bases. From germline, CDR1 is MNHEY and CDR2 SVGAGI. Unmatched junction bases numbered 6, after V lost 7 bases and J lost 0 bases. CDR3 length equals 15 residues. CDR3 protein: CASTTSVGSYNEQFF. DNA for the CDR3: TGTGCCAGCACAACTAGCGTAGGCTCCTACAATGAGCAGTTCTTC.

This rearrangement joins TRBV29-1 to TRBJ2-7; TRBD2 matches 10 bases. V shed 5 bases, J shed 4 bases, and the junction held 8 bases outside the gene matches. CDR1 and CDR2 from the germline V gene are SQVTM and ANQGSEA. The CDR3 runs 14 residues. CDR3 protein: CSVLAGGHLYEQYF. Written as DNA, the CDR3 is TGCAGCGTTTTAGCGGGAGGCCACCTGTACGAGCAGTACTTC.

The genes are TRBV11-2 and TRBJ2-7; D is perhaps TRBD1 or TRBD2 (5 bases each). The germline CDR1 and CDR2 sequences are SGHAT and FQNNGV. V was cut by 4 bases and J by 2 bases, with 12 bases left in between. The CDR3 consists of 14 residues. This CDR3 reads CASSWAGRPYEQYF. DNA for the CDR3: TGTGCCAGCAGCTGGGCAGGGAGACCCTACGAGCAGTACTTC.

The chain employs TRBV2 and TRBJ1-2, with 10 bases matching TRBD1. The germline CDR1 and CDR2 sequences are SNHLY and FYNNEI. The trim removed 3 bases at V and 4 bases at J, leaving 8 bases unmatched. There are 16 residues in the CDR3. CDR3 DNA: TGTGCCAGCAGTGAGTGGGTAGGACAGGGGGGCTATGGCTACACCTTC. Translating it yields CASSEWVGQGGYGYTF.

With respect to this clone: The same CDR3 arises from other DNA sequences in this sample as well. The chain couples TRBV27 to TRBJ2-7, with TRBD2 matching over 8 bases. Germline CDR1 reads MNHEY; CDR2 reads SMNVEV (reference sequence). V shed 5 bases and J 3 bases; nucleotides not matched to a gene: 6. The CDR3 is 14 residues long. CDR3 in DNA: TGTGCCAGCAGTCCACGGGGGGGCGGCTACGAGCAGTACTTC. It codes for CASSPRGGGYEQYF.

The CDR3 nucleotides read TGTGCCAGCAGCGCCGGGACAGGGGGGAACATTCAGTACTTC. This gives the protein CASSAGTGGNIQYF. V and J are TRBV11-2 and TRBJ2-4; 11 bases agree with TRBD1. Germline V gives CDR1 SGHAT, CDR2 FQNNGV. Trimming removed 5 bases from V and 7 bases from J; junction bases left unmatched: 4. The CDR3 runs 14 residues.

The chain couples TRBV28 to TRBJ1-4; D uncertain. Per the germline V gene, CDR1 is MDHEN and CDR2 is SYDVKM. The ends were cut back, 1 base at V and 3 bases at J, with 9 bases in the middle. The CDR3 is made up of 15 amino acids. CDR3: CASSLSGNPNEKLFF. CDR3 in DNA: TGTGCCAGCAGTTTATCGGGAAATCCTAATGAAAAACTGTTTTTT.

This clone appeared once. Here the CDR3 reads CASSQLAGGAPSQQYF. The CDR3 DNA reads as TGTGCCAGCAGCCAGCTGGCGGGCGGGGCTCCTAGCCAGCAGTACTTC. V gene TRBV7-2 combines with J gene TRBJ2-7, with D possibly being TRBD2 (6 bases). The CDR3 has 16 residues. The V gene lost 5 bases and the J gene lost 8 bases, with 25 bases spanning the gap. CDR1 and CDR2 from the germline V gene are SGHTA and FQGNSA.

The chain recombines TRBV7-3 with TRBJ2-3; D is unresolved. Germline V gene data show CDR1 as SGHTA and CDR2 as FQGTGA. V lost 5 bases and J lost 2, with 8 bases in between. This CDR3 region has 13 residues. CDR3 nucleotide sequence: TGTGCCAGCAGCCCCTCCCCCACAGATACGCAGTATTTT. This gives the protein CASSPSPTDTQYF. Full variable domain (remainder filled in from reference TRBV7-3 and TRBJ2-3): GAGVSQTPSNKVTEKGKYVELRCDPISGHTALYWYRQSLGQGPEFLIYFQGTGAADDSGLPNDRFFAVRPEGSVSTLKIQRTERGDSAVYLCASSPSPTDTQYFGPGTRLTVL.

The chain employs TRBV13 and TRBJ1-3; 7 nucleotides match TRBD1. Germline V CDR1 and CDR2: PRHDT, FYEKMQ (reference sequence). CDR3 length equals 13 residues. Trimming removed 10 bases from V and 4 bases from J; junction bases left unmatched: 7. The DNA of the CDR3 is TGTGCCACCTCCACAGGGGTAGGAAACACCATATATTTT. Protein: CATSTGVGNTIYF.

The V and J genes are TRBV9 and TRBJ1-2; 10 nucleotides align to TRBD1. Germline V gene data show CDR1 as SGDLS and CDR2 as YYNGEE. This CDR3 comprises 16 residues. Unmatched junction bases numbered 7, after V lost 3 bases and J lost 2 bases. The CDR3 DNA sequence: TGTGCCAGCAGCGCCGGGGACAGGGGAGGGAACTATGGCTACACCTTC. Translation gives CASSAGDRGGNYGYTF.

V is TRBV13 and J is TRBJ1-2, with no clear D. Trimming took off 0 bases at V and 8 bases at J, with 7 bases between the two ends. The CDR3 sequence is 12 residues long. Per germline, CDR1 PRHDT and CDR2 FYEKMQ (reference sequence). The CDR3 here is CASSLGLWGYTF. CDR3 coding DNA: TGTGCCAGCAGCTTAGGGCTCTGGGGCTACACCTTC.

As concerns this clone: Other DNA sequences in this specimen translate into the identical CDR3. This chain connects TRBV7-9 to TRBJ1-1; unclear D gene. The CDR3 has 14 residues. CDR1 is SEHNR and CDR2 is FQNEAQ in the germline V gene (reference sequence). Trimming removed 2 bases from V and 1 base from J, with 8 bases in between. The CDR3 nucleotides are TGTGCCAGCAGCTTACTCCAGGCGAACACTGAAGCTTTCTTT. Translation gives CASSLLQANTEAFF.

The chain carries TRBV2 and TRBJ2-1, with TRBD2 matching 7 bases. This CDR3 spans 15 amino acids. After removal of 3 bases from V and 4 bases from J, the junction contained 6 bases not matched to a gene. Germline CDR1 SNHLY, CDR2 FYNNEI. Here the CDR3 DNA reads TGTGCCAGCAGTGATTTCCCCGGGAGGTACAATGAGCAGTTCTTC. Residues: CASSDFPGRYNEQFF. The full variable domain, in which reference TRBV2 and TRBJ2-1 provide the parts outside the CDR3, is EPEVTQTPSHQVTQMGQEVILRCVPISNHLYFYWYRQILGQKVEFLVSFYNNEISEKSEIFDDQFSVERPDGSNFTLKIRSTKLEDSAMYFCASSDFPGRYNEQFFGPGTRLTVL.

The chain joins TRBV7-2 to TRBJ1-3, with a tentative D call TRBD1 (5 bases). This CDR3 is built from 15 residues. V shed 1 base and J shed 4 bases, with 11 bases lying between them. The germline CDR1 and CDR2 sequences are SGHTA and FQGNSA. CDR3 region: CASSLVRGEGNTIYF. In nucleotides, the CDR3 is TGTGCCAGCAGCTTAGTCCGGGGCGAAGGAAACACCATATATTTT.